This T cell receptor beta chain was captured by sequencing in a study of T cell responses to AZD1222 COVID-19 vaccine. General study findings and limits: As reported, nearly half of all spike-specific TCRs target variant regions that are unmutated.

Germline lookup yields CDR1 SGHRS and CDR2 YFSETQ. The CDR3 extends over 15 amino acids. The method was immunoSEQ multiplex PCR; TCRdb's version includes in-frame clones alone and lacks a portion of them. The profile covers about 130,000 clones, with approximately 90% appearing a single time and 1.5% to 2% taken by the ten largest. In regard to this clone: The antigen is not known. The junction does not match germline at one end; this may be a read error.

The specimen was peripheral blood, collected on day 0 of AZD1222 vaccination. The chain joins TRBV5-1 to TRBJ1-2; D remains unclear. The TCR comes from an adult in good health. CDR3 sequence: CASSLGRTRNYGYTF. CDR3 DNA sequence: TGCGCCAGCAGTTTGGGCAGGACTCGGAACTATGGCTACACCTTC.